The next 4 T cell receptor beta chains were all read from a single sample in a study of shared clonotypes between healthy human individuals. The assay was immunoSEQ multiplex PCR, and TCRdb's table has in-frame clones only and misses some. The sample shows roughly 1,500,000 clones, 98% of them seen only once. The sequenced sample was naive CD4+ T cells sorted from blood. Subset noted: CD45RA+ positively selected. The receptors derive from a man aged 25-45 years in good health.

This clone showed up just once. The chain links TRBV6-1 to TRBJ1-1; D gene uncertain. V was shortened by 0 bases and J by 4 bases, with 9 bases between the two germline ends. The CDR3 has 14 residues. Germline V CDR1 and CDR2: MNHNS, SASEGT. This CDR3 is CASSEAGQSTEAFF. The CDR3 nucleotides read TGTGCCAGCAGTGAAGCCGGGCAGAGCACTGAAGCTTTCTTT.

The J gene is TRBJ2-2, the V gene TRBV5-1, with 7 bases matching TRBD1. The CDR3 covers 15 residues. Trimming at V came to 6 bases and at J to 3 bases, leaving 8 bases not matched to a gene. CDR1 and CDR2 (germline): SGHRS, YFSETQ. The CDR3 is CASIPGGMDTGELFF. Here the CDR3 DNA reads TGCGCCAGCATACCAGGGGGAATGGACACCGGGGAGCTGTTTTTT.

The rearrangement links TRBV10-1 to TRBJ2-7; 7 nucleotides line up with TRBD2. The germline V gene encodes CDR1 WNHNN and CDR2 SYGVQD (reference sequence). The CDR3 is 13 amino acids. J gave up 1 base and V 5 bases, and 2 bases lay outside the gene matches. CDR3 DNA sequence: TGCGCCAGCAGTCCGGGACTATCCTACGAGCAGTACTTC. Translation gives CASSPGLSYEQYF.

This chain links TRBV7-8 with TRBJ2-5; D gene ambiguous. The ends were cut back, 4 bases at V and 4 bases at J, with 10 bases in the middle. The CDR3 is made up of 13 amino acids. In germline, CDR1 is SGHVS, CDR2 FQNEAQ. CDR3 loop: CASSSFTGETQYF. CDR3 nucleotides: TGTGCCAGCAGCTCTTTCACCGGAGAGACCCAGTACTTC.